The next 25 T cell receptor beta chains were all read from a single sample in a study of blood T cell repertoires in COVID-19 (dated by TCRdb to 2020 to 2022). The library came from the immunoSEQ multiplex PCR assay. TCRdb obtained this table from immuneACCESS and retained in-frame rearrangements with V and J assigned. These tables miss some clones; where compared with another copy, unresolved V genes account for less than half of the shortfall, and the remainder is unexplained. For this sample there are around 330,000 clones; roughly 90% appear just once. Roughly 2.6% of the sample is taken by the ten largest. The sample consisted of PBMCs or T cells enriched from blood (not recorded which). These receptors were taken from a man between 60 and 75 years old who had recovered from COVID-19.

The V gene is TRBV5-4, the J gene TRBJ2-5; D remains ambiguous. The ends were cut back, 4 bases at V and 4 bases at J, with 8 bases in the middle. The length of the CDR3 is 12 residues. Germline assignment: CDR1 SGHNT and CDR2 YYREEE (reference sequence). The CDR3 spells CASSGQTETQYF. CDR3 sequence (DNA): TGTGCCAGCAGCGGGCAGACAGAGACCCAGTACTTC. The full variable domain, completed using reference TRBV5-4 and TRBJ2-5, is ETGVTQSPTHLIKTRGQQVTLRCSSQSGHNTVSWYQQALGQGPQFIFQYYREEENGRGNFPPRFSGLQFPNYSSELNVNALELDDSALYLCASSGQTETQYFGPGTRLLVL.

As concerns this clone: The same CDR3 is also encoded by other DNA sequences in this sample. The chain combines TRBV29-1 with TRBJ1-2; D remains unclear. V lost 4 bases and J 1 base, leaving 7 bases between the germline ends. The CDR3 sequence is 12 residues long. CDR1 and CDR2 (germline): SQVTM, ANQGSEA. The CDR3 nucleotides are TGCAGCGTTGGAGGGCTTAACTATGGCTACACCTTC. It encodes CSVGGLNYGYTF.

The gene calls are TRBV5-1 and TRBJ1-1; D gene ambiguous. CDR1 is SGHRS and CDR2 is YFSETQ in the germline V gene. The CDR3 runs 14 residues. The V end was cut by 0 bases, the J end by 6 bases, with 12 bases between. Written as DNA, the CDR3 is TGCGCCAGCAGCTTGGGTCTGAGGGATCCTGAAGCTTTCTTT. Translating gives CASSLGLRDPEAFF. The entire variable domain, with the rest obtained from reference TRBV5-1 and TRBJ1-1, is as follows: KAGVTQTPRYLIKTRGQQVTLSCSPISGHRSVSWYQQTPGQGLQFLFEYFSETQRNKGNFPGRFSGRQFSNSRSEMNVSTLELGDSALYLCASSLGLRDPEAFFGQGTRLTVV.

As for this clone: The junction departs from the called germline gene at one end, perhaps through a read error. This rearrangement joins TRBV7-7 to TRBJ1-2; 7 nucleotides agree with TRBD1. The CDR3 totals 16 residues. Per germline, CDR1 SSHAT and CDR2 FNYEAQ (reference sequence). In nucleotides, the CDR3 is TGTGCTAGCAGCTGTAAATCGGGACAGACTAACTATGGCTACACCTTC. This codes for CASSCKSGQTNYGYTF.

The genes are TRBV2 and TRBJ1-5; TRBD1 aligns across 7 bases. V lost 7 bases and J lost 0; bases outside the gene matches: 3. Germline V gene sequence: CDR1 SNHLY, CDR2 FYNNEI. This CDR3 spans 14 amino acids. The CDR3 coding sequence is TGTGCCAGCAAAACAGGGGTTAGCAATCAGCCCCAGCATTTT. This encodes CASKTGVSNQPQHF.

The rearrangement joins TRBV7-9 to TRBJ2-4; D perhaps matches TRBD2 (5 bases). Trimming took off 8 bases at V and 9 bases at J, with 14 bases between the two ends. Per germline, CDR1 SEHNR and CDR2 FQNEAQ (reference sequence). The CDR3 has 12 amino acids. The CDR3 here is CASGRPGGIQYF. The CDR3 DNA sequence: TGTGCCAGCGGACGCCCCGGAGGCATTCAGTACTTC.

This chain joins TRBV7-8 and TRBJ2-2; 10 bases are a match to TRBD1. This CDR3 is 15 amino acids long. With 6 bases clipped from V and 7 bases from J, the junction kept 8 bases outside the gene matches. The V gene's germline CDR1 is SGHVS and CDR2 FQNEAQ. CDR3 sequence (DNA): TGTGCCAGCAGTACCGGGACAGGGGAAATCGGGGAGCTGTTTTTT. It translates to CASSTGTGEIGELFF.

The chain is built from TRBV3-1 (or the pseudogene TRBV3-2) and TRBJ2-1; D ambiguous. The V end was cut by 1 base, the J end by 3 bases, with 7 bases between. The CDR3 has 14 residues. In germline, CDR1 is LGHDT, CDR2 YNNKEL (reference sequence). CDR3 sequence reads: CASSQGARYNEQFF. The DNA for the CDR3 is TGTGCCAGCAGCCAAGGGGCTCGCTACAATGAGCAGTTCTTC.

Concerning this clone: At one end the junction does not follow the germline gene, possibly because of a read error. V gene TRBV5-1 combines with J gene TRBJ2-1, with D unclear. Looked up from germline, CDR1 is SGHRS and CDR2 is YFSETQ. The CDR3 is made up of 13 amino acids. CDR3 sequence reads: CASSLALYNEQFF. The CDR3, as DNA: TGCGCCAGCAGTTTGGCACTTTACAATGAGCAGTTCTTC.

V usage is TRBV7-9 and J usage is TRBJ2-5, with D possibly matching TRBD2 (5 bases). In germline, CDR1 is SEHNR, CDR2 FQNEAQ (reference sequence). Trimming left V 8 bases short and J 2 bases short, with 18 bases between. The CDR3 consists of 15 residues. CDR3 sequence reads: CASGSGGRSQETQYF. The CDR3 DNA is TGTGCCAGCGGGAGTGGTGGCCGATCGCAAGAGACCCAGTACTTC.

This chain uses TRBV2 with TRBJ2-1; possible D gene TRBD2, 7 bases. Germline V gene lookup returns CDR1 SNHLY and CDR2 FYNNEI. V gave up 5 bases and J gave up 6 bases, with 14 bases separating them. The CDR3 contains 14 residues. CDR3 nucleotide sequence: TGTGCCAGCAGTTGGGGGGGCTCGGGCAATGAGCAGTTCTTC. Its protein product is CASSWGGSGNEQFF. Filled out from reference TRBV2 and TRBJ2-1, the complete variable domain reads EPEVTQTPSHQVTQMGQEVILRCVPISNHLYFYWYRQILGQKVEFLVSFYNNEISEKSEIFDDQFSVERPDGSNFTLKIRSTKLEDSAMYFCASSWGGSGNEQFFGPGTRLTVL.

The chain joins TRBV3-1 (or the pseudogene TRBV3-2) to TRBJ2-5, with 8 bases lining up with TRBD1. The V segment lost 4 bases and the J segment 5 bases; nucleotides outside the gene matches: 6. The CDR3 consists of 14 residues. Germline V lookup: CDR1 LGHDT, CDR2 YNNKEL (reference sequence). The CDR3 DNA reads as TGTGCCAGCAGCCTCCGACAGGGGCAGGAGACCCAGTACTTC. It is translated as CASSLRQGQETQYF.

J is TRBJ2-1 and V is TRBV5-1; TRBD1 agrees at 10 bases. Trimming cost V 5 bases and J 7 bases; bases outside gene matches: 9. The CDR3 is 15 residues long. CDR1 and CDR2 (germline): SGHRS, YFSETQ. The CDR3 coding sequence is TGCGCCAGCAGGACAGGGACAGGGGTGAGGAATGAGCAGTTCTTC. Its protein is CASRTGTGVRNEQFF.

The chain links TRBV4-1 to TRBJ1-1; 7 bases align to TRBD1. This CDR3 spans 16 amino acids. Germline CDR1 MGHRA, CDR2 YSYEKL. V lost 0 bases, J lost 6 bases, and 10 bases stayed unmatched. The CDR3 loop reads CASSQDRQGRFPEAFF. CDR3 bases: TGCGCCAGCAGCCAAGATCGACAGGGTAGATTCCCTGAAGCTTTCTTT.

CDR3 protein: CSVSGQGAGANYGYTF. The CDR3 DNA is TGCAGCGTTTCGGGACAGGGGGCGGGCGCGAACTATGGCTACACCTTC. This chain connects TRBV29-1 to TRBJ1-2, with 12 bases matching TRBD1. The trim removed 5 bases at V and 2 bases at J, leaving 9 bases unmatched. The CDR3 totals 16 residues. The germline V gene encodes CDR1 SQVTM and CDR2 ANQGSEA.

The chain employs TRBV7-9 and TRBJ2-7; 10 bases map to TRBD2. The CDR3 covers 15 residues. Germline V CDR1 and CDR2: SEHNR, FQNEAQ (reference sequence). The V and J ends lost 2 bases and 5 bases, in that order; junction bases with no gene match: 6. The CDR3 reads CASSLRLAGDHEQYF. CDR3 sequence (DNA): TGTGCCAGCAGCTTACGGCTAGCGGGAGACCACGAGCAGTACTTC.

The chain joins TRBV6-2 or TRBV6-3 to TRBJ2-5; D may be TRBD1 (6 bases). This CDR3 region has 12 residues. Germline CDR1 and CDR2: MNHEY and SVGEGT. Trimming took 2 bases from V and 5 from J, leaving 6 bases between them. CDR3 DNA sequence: TGTGCCAGCAGTTACAGGGGGGAGACCCAGTACTTC. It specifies CASSYRGETQYF.

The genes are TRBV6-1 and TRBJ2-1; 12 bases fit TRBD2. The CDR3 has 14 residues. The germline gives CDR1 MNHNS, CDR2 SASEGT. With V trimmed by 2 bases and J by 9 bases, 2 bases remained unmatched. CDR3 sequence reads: CASSEPGLAGEQFF. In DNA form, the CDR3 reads TGTGCCAGCAGTGAACCGGGACTAGCGGGTGAGCAGTTCTTC.

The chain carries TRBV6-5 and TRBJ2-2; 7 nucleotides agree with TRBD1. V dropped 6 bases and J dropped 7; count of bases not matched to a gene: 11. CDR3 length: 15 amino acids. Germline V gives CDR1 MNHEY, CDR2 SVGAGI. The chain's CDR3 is CASSPEGALVGELFF. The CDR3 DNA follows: TGTGCCAGCAGCCCAGAGGGGGCGCTGGTCGGGGAGCTGTTTTTT.

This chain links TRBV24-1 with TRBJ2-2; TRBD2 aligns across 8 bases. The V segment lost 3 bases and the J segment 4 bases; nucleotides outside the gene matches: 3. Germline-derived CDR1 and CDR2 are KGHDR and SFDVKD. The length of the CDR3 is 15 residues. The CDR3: CATSDPGGATGELFF. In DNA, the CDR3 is TGTGCCACCAGTGATCCCGGGGGGGCCACCGGGGAGCTGTTTTTT.

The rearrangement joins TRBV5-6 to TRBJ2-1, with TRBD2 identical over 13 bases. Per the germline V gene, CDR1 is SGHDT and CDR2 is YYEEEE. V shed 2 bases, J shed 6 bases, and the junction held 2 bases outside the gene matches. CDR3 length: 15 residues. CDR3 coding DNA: TGTGCCAGCAGCTTTGGACTAGCGGGAGTCAATGAGCAGTTCTTC. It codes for CASSFGLAGVNEQFF.

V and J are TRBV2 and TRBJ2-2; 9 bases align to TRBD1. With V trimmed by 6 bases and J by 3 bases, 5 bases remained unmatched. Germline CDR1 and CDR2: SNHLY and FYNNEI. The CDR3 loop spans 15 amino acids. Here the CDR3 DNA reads TGTGCCAGCAGGAACAGGGGGCTGGACACCGGGGAGCTGTTTTTT. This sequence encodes CASRNRGLDTGELFF. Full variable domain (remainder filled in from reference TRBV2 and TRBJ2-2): EPEVTQTPSHQVTQMGQEVILRCVPISNHLYFYWYRQILGQKVEFLVSFYNNEISEKSEIFDDQFSVERPDGSNFTLKIRSTKLEDSAMYFCASRNRGLDTGELFFGEGSRLTVL.

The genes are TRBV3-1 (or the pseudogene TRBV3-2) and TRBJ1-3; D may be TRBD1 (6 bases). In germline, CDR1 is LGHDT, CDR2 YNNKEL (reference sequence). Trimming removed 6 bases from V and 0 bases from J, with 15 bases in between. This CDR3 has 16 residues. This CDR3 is CASSTGPLSSGNTIYF. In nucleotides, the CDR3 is TGTGCCAGCAGTACAGGGCCCCTGAGCTCTGGAAACACCATATATTTT.

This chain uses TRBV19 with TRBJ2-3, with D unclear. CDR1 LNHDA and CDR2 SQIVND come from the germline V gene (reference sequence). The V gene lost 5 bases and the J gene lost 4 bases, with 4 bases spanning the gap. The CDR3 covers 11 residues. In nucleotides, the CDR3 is TGTGCCAGTAGTCTTTCAGATACGCAGTATTTT. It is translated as CASSLSDTQYF.

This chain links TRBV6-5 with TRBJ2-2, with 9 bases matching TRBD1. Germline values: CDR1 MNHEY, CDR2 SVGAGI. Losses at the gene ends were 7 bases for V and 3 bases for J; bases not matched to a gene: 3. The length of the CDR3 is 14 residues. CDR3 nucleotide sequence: TGTGCCAGCAAACGGACAGGGGACACCGGGGAGCTGTTTTTT. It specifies CASKRTGDTGELFF.